The subject of this entry is one T cell receptor beta chain. Vbeta (60) and Jbeta (13) primers were used in the PCR. Sequencing used immunoSEQ multiplex PCR; TCRdb keeps in-frame clones, though not all of them. The sample carries 140,000 to 150,000 clones, roughly 10% recorded once. This entry comes from a study of cytomegalovirus exposure and HLA in healthy donors. This sequence was found in a man between 50 and 59 years old in good health and CMV-seronegative. Material for sequencing was PBMCs.

The DNA of the CDR3 is TGTGCCAGCAGCAAATTGACTAGCGGTACCTACAATGAGCAGTTCTTC. This translates into CASSKLTSGTYNEQFF. The chain links TRBV7-9 to TRBJ2-1; 9 positions agree with TRBD2. V was clipped by 5 bases and J by 2 bases; unmatched bases: 7. This CDR3 is 16 amino acids long. Looked up from germline, CDR1 is SEHNR and CDR2 is FQNEAQ (reference sequence).